This T cell receptor (beta chain) was observed in a study of blood T cell repertoires in COVID-19. As for the study in general: From the United States, Italy and Spain came samples of acute and convalescent COVID-19. PBMCs, B-cell-depleted T cells, or T cells provided the cDNA or gDNA that made up the material.

The CDR3 consists of 15 residues. Per germline, CDR1 SGHTA and CDR2 FQGNSA. The germline V and J ends were trimmed by 1 base and 8 bases, with 15 bases remaining between them. This clone was picked up a small number of times. How the authors handled the data: It was from reference gene primer amplification that nucleated cell counts were estimated. The repertoire was sequenced with immunoSEQ multiplex PCR; TCRdb's copy has only in-frame clones and lacks some. V and J calls and clone size are copied from that table; D and trimming were computed from the DNA. This sample carries roughly 70,000 clones, about 70% of them seen once, and the ten largest clones take around 20%.

The gene calls are TRBV7-2 and TRBJ2-1; weak D call: TRBD1 (5 bases). The receptor comes from a man in his 60s with acute or convalescent COVID-19. The specimen sequenced was peripheral blood. DNA of the CDR3: TGTGCCAGCAGCTTAGTAGCAGCGAAAGGGGATGAGCAGTTCTTC. It is translated as CASSLVAAKGDEQFF.